The 5 T cell receptor beta chains in this list originate from one sample, sequenced in a study of human T cells and chemical hapten exposure. Each CDR3 protein gets one entry after TCRdb re-called the RACE reads with MiXCR. The sample includes some 90,000 distinct CDR3 sequences, over 9.5% of them seen just once. The time point here: patch test 2, 6 weeks after DPC sensitization. The treatment: therapeutic diphenylcyclopropenone sensitization with weekly scalp DPC. Material: whole blood, obtained in connection with sensitization to the hapten diphenylcyclopropenone (DPC). The receptors were sampled from a woman aged 35 to 49 with alopecia areata. Some clones in this sample may be carry-over from other donors' samples.

This clonotype was counted between two and nine times. As DNA, the CDR3 is TGTGCCAGCATAGAGGCGGGGCACTCCTACAATGAGCAGTTCTTC. Translation gives CASIEAGHSYNEQFF. The chain recombines TRBV6-2 or TRBV6-3 with TRBJ2-1, with TRBD2 as a possible D gene (6 bases). Trimming left V 7 bases short and J 0 bases short, with 13 bases between. The CDR3 length is 15 residues. Per the germline V gene, CDR1 is MNHEY and CDR2 is SVGEGT.

This clonotype was detected many times. The chain joins TRBV11-2 to TRBJ2-5; weak D call: TRBD2 (6 bases). Germline lookup yields CDR1 SGHAT and CDR2 FQNNGV. The V end was cut by 6 bases, the J end by 2 bases, with 19 bases between. The length of the CDR3 is 16 residues. The CDR3, as DNA: TGTGCCAGCAGGGACTACTCGGGACTCACACAAGAGACCCAGTACTTC. It is translated as CASRDYSGLTQETQYF.

This clonotype was observed many times. The chain links TRBV5-1 to TRBJ2-3; no reliable D call. The CDR3 spans 16 residues. V dropped 0 bases and J dropped 0 bases, with 11 bases sitting between them. Germline assignment: CDR1 SGHRS and CDR2 YFSETQ. In DNA form, the CDR3 reads TGCGCCAGCAGCTTGGCCACAGCAGCCAGCACAGATACGCAGTATTTT. Translating it yields CASSLATAASTDTQYF.

In this sample, this clonotype turned up many times. The chain has TRBV4-1 and TRBJ2-3; D remains unclear. The CDR3 is made up of 12 amino acids. V lost 1 base to trimming and J lost 4 bases, with 3 bases between them. The germline V gene encodes CDR1 MGHRA and CDR2 YSYEKL. The chain's CDR3 is CASSQGPDTQYF. DNA for the CDR3: TGCGCCAGCAGCCAAGGTCCAGATACGCAGTATTTT.

In this sample, this clonotype turned up many times. V and J are TRBV29-1 and TRBJ1-6, with D perhaps TRBD1 (5 bases). The germline CDR1 and CDR2 sequences are SQVTM and ANQGSEA. Trimming pared 6 bases from V and 7 bases from J, leaving 13 bases between. The CDR3 loop spans 13 amino acids. The CDR3 nucleotides read TGCAGCGTCTCCGGGACTCCGAATTCACCCCTCCACTTT. It yields the protein CSVSGTPNSPLHF. The entire variable domain, with the rest obtained from reference TRBV29-1 and TRBJ1-6, is as follows: SAVISQKPSRDICQRGTSLTIQCQVDSQVTMMFWYRQQPGQSLTLIATANQGSEATYESGFVIDKFPISRPNLTFSTLTVSNMSPEDSSIYLCSVSGTPNSPLHFGNGTRLTVT.